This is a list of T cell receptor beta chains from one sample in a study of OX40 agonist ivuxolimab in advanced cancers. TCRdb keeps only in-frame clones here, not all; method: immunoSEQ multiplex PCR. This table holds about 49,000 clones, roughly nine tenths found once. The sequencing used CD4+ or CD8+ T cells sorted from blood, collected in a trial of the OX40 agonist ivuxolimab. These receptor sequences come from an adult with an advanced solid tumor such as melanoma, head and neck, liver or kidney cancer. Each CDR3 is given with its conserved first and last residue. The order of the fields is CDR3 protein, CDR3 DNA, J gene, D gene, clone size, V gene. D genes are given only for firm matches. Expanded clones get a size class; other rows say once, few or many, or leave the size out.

CDR3: CASSYSTGGRYGYTF; DNA: TGTGCCAGCAGTTACTCGACCGGGGGGCGATATGGCTACACCTTC; J: TRBJ1-2; D: .; size: .; V: TRBV6-5
CDR3: CASSTTLVSAGNNQPQHF; DNA: TGTGCCAGTAGTACCACCCTCGTCTCCGCAGGAAACAATCAGCCCCAGCATTTT; J: TRBJ1-5; D: .; size: .; V: TRBV19
CDR3: CASSPDGDRGTSGNTIYF; DNA: TGTGCCAGCAGCCCTGATGGAGACAGGGGAACCTCTGGAAACACCATATATTTT; J: TRBJ1-3; D: TRBD1; size: .; V: TRBV14
CDR3: CASNEQGAGTNTGELFF; DNA: TGTGCCAGCAATGAACAGGGGGCCGGGACTAACACCGGGGAGCTGTTTTTT; J: TRBJ2-2; D: TRBD1; size: once; V: TRBV9
CDR3: CATSRDRDRTEAFF; DNA: TGTGCCACCAGCAGAGACAGGGATAGGACTGAAGCTTTCTTT; J: TRBJ1-1; D: .; size: once; V: TRBV15
CDR3: CASSYARDGGYGYTF; DNA: TGTGCCAGCAGTTACGCGCGGGACGGTGGCTATGGCTACACCTTC; J: TRBJ1-2; D: .; size: .; V: TRBV6-5
CDR3: CASTLRQGYGYTF; DNA: TGTGCCAGCACCCTGAGACAGGGCTATGGCTACACCTTC; J: TRBJ1-2; D: TRBD1; size: few; V: TRBV27
CDR3: CASSSIYEATSEQYF; DNA: TGTGCCAGCAGCTCCATATACGAAGCCACCAGCGAGCAGTACTTC; J: TRBJ2-7; D: .; size: .; V: TRBV7-9
CDR3: CASSGGGNQPQHF; DNA: TGTGCCAGCAGCGGTGGGGGAAACCAGCCCCAGCATTTT; J: TRBJ1-5; D: .; size: .; V: TRBV9
CDR3: CASSLESDGNEKLFF; DNA: TGTGCCAGCAGCTTGGAGTCAGACGGAAATGAAAAACTGTTTTTT; J: TRBJ1-4; D: .; size: .; V: TRBV5-4
CDR3: CASRRGDGANVLTF; DNA: TGTGCCAGCAGAAGGGGGGACGGGGCCAACGTCCTGACTTTC; J: TRBJ2-6; D: .; size: .; V: TRBV2
CDR3: CASSPQPLWDQEGRETQYF; DNA: TGTGCCAGCTCACCACAACCCCTTTGGGATCAGGAGGGGAGGGAGACCCAGTACTTC; J: TRBJ2-5; D: .; size: .; V: TRBV18
CDR3: CASSITGGNEQFF; DNA: TGTGCCAGCAGTATCACGGGAGGGAATGAGCAGTTCTTC; J: TRBJ2-1; D: TRBD2; size: .; V: TRBV6-6
CDR3: CASSPQSGQNYEQYF; DNA: TGTGCCAGCAGCCCCCAGAGTGGACAGAACTACGAGCAGTACTTC; J: TRBJ2-7; D: .; size: .; V: TRBV9
CDR3: CASADSLPGYGYTF; DNA: TGTGCCAGCGCGGACAGCCTACCGGGCTATGGCTACACCTTC; J: TRBJ1-2; D: .; size: .; V: TRBV27
CDR3: CASSRGGPQWQYF; DNA: TGTGCCAGTAGTAGGGGAGGGCCCCAATGGCAGTACTTC; J: TRBJ2-7; D: TRBD2; size: once; V: TRBV19
CDR3: CASSIKDRVQETQYF; DNA: TGTGCCAGTAGTATTAAGGACAGGGTACAAGAGACCCAGTACTTC; J: TRBJ2-5; D: TRBD1; size: .; V: TRBV19
CDR3: CASSLTGTFGTIYF; DNA: TGTGCCAGCAGCCTGACAGGGACGTTCGGGACCATATATTTT; J: TRBJ1-3; D: TRBD1; size: .; V: TRBV5-5
CDR3: CASSPAGIYEQYF; DNA: TGCGCCAGCAGCCCAGCCGGAATATACGAGCAGTACTTC; J: TRBJ2-7; D: .; size: .; V: TRBV5-1
CDR3: CASSLGTGMDYGYTF; DNA: TGTGCCAGCAGCTTGGGCACAGGGATGGACTATGGCTACACCTTC; J: TRBJ1-2; D: .; size: .; V: TRBV4-2
CDR3: CASSSMGQTVHGYTF; DNA: TGTGCCAGCAGCTCCATGGGCCAAACCGTACATGGCTACACCTTC; J: TRBJ1-2; D: .; size: many; V: TRBV13
CDR3: CASSTLEALDTQYF; DNA: TGTGCCAGTAGTACCCTAGAAGCCCTAGATACGCAGTATTTT; J: TRBJ2-3; D: .; size: .; V: TRBV19
CDR3: CASSANLDGPSAFF; DNA: TGTGCCAGCAGCGCGAACCTTGACGGGCCCTCAGCTTTCTTT; J: TRBJ1-1; D: .; size: .; V: TRBV7-2
CDR3: CASSPKRGATDTQYF; DNA: TGCGCCAGCAGCCCGAAGCGGGGGGCCACAGATACGCAGTATTTT; J: TRBJ2-3; D: TRBD2; size: .; V: TRBV5-1
CDR3: CASSSTMGGARQFF; DNA: TGTGCCAGCAGTTCAACAATGGGCGGGGCCAGGCAGTTCTTC; J: TRBJ2-1; D: .; size: .; V: TRBV2
CDR3: CASRQETQYF; DNA: TGTGCCAGCAGGCAAGAGACCCAGTACTTC; J: TRBJ2-5; D: .; size: .; V: TRBV28
CDR3: CASRVGPNYGYTF; DNA: TGTGCCAGCAGGGTGGGACCTAACTATGGCTACACCTTC; J: TRBJ1-2; D: .; size: once; V: TRBV2
CDR3: CASSPQGNRYEQYF; DNA: TGTGCCAGCAGTCCACAGGGGAACCGCTATGAGCAGTACTTC; J: TRBJ2-7; D: TRBD1; size: .; V: TRBV28
CDR3: CASSQDRGYGANVLTF; DNA: TGTGCCAGCAGCCAAGATCGAGGGTATGGGGCCAACGTCCTGACTTTC; J: TRBJ2-6; D: .; size: .; V: TRBV14